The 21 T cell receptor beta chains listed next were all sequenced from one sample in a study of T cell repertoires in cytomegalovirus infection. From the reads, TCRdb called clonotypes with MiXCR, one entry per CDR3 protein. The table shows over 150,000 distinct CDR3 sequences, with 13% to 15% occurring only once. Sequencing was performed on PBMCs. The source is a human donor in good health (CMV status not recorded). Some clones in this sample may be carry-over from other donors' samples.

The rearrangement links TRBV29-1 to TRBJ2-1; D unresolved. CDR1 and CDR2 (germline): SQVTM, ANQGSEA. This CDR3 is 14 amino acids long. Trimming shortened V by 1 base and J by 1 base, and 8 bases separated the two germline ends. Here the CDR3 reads CSVEVRQSYNEQFF. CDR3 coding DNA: TGCAGCGTTGAAGTGAGGCAATCCTACAATGAGCAGTTCTTC.

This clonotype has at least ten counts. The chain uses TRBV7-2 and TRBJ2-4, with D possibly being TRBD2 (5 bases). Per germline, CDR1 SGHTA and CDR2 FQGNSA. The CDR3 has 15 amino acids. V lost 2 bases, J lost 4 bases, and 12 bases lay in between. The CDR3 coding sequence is TGTGCCAGCAGCTTACCGCGGGCCCTAAAAAACATTCAGTACTTC. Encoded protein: CASSLPRALKNIQYF.

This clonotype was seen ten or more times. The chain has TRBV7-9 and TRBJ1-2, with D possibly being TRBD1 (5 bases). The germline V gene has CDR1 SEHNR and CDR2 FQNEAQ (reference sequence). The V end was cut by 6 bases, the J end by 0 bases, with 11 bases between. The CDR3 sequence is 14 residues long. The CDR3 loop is CASRMTASNYGYTF. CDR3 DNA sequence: TGTGCCAGCAGGATGACAGCTTCTAACTATGGCTACACCTTC.

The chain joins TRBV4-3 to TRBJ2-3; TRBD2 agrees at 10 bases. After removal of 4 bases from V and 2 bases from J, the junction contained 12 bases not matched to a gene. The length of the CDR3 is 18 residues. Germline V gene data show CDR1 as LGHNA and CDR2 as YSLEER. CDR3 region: CASSPTFRTSGFTDTQYF. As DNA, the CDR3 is TGCGCCAGCAGCCCCACCTTCAGGACTAGCGGATTCACAGATACGCAGTATTTT.

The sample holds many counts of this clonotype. The CDR3, as DNA: TGTGCCAGCAGTGAAGACCGGGGGGGCTACACCTTC. This translates into CASSEDRGGYTF. This rearrangement joins TRBV2 to TRBJ1-2; D possibly corresponds to TRBD1 (5 bases). There are 12 residues in the CDR3. The germline V gene encodes CDR1 SNHLY and CDR2 FYNNEI. V was pared by 1 base and J by 8 bases, with 8 bases between.

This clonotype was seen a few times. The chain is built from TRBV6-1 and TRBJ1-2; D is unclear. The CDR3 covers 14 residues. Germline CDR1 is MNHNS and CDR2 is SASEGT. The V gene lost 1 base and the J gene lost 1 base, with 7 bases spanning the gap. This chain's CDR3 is CASSEVGLNYGYTF. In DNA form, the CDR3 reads TGTGCCAGCAGTGAAGTTGGGCTTAACTATGGCTACACCTTC.

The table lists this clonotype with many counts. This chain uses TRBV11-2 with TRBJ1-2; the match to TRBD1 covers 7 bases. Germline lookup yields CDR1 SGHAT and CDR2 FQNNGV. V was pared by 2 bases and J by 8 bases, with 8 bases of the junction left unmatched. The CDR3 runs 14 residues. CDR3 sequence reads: CASSLNRGGEGYTF. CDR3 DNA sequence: TGTGCCAGCAGCTTAAACAGGGGAGGTGAAGGCTACACCTTC.

The CDR3 nucleotides read TGTGCCAGTGACCCGAGCAGGAAAAGGCTGTACAATGAGCAGTTCTTC. It yields the protein CASDPSRKRLYNEQFF. V usage is TRBV11-2 and J usage is TRBJ2-1; D is undetermined. V lost 9 bases to trimming and J lost 4 bases, with 22 bases between them. The V gene's germline CDR1 is SGHAT and CDR2 FQNNGV. The CDR3 sequence is 16 residues long.

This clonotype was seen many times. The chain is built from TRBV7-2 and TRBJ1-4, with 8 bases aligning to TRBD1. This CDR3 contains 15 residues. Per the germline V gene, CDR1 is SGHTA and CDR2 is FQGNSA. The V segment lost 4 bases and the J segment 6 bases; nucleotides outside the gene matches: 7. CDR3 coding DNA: TGTGCCAGCAGCTCTTACAGGGGGTTGTATGAAAAACTGTTTTTT. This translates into CASSSYRGLYEKLFF.

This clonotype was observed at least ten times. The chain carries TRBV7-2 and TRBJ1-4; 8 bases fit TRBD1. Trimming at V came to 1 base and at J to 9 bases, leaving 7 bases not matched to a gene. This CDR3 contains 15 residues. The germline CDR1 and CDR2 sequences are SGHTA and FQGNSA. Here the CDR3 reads CASSLGGTGQKKLFF. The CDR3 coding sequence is TGTGCCAGCAGCTTAGGAGGGACAGGCCAAAAAAAACTGTTTTTT.

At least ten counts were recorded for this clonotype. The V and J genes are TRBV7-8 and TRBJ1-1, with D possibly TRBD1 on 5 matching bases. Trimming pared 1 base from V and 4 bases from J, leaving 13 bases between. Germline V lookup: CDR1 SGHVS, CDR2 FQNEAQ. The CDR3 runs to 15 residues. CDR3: CASSLVFQGSTEAFF. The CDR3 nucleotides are TGTGCCAGCAGCTTAGTTTTCCAGGGTTCCACTGAAGCTTTCTTT.

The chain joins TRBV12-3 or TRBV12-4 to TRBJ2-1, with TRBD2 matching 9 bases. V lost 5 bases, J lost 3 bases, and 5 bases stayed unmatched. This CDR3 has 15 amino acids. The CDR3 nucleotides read TGTGCCAGCAGTACGCGGGGGGGCGGCTACAATGAGCAGTTCTTC. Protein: CASSTRGGGYNEQFF.

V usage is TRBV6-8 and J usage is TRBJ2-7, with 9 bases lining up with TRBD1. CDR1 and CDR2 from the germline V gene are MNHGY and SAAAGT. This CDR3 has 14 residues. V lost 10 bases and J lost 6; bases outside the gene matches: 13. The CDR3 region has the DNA TGTGCCATCAAACCGGGACAGGGAACCGGCGAGCAGTACTTC. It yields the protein CAIKPGQGTGEQYF.

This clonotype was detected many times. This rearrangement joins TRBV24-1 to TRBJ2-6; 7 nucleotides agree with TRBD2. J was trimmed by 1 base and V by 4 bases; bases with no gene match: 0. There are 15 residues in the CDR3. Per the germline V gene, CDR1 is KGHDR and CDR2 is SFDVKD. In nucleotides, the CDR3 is TGTGCCACCAGTGAGGGGGGGTCTGGGGCCAACGTCCTGACTTTC. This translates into CATSEGGSGANVLTF.

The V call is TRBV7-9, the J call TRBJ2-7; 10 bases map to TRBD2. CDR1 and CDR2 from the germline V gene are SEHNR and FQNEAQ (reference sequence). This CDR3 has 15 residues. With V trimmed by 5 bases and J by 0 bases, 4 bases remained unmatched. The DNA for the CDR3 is TGTGCCAGCAGCCCTCCTAGCGGGAGCTCCTACGAGCAGTACTTC. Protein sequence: CASSPPSGSSYEQYF.

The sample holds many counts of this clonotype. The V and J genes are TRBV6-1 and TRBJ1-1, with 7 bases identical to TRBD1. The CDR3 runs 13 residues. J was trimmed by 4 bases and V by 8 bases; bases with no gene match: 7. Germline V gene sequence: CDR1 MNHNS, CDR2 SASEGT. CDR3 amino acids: CASAGQKFTEAFF. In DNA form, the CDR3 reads TGTGCCAGCGCGGGACAGAAGTTCACTGAAGCTTTCTTT.

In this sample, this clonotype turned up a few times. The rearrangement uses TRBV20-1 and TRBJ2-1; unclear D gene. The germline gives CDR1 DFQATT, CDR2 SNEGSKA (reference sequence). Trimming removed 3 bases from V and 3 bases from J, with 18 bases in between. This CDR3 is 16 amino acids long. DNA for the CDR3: TGCAGTGCTAGTCGGGTCTTTGGTTTGGGCTACAATGAGCAGTTCTTC. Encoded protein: CSASRVFGLGYNEQFF.

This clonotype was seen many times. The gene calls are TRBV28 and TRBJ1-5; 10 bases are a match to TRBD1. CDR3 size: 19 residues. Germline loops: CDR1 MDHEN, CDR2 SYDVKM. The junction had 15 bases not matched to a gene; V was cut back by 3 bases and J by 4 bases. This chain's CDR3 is CASSLRFSRDRGNNQPQHF. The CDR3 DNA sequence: TGTGCCAGCAGTTTGAGGTTCAGCCGGGACAGGGGAAATAATCAGCCCCAGCATTTT.

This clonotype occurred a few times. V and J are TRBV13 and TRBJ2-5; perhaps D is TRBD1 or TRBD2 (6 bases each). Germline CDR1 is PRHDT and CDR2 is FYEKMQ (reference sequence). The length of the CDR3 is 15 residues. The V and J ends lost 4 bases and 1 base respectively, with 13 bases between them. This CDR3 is CASSSGGFSQETQYF. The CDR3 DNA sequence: TGTGCCAGCAGCTCCGGGGGCTTCTCCCAAGAGACCCAGTACTTC.

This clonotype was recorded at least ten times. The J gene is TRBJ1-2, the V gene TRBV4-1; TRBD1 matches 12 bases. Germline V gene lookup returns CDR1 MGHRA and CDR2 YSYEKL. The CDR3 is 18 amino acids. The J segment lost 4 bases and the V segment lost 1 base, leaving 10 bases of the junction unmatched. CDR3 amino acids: CASSQVGQGAVSGYGYTF. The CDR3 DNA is TGCGCCAGCAGCCAAGTGGGACAGGGGGCCGTTTCTGGCTATGGCTACACCTTC.

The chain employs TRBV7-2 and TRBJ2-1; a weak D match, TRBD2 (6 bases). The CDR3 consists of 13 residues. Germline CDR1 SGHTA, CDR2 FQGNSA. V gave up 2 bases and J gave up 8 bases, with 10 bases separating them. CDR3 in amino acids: CASSLPTSYEQFF. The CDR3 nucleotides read TGTGCCAGCAGCTTACCCACTAGCTATGAGCAGTTCTTC.